The count of the clone carrying this T cell receptor beta chain is one. This PCR relied on a set of 60 Vbeta primers and 13 Jbeta primers. The method was immunoSEQ multiplex PCR; TCRdb's version includes in-frame clones alone and lacks a portion of them. The table lists under 150,000 clones, under 90% of them singletons. The sample belongs to a study of cytomegalovirus exposure and HLA in healthy donors. The CDR3 spans 13 residues. Germline CDR1 is SNHLY and CDR2 is FYNNEI. Trimming removed 8 bases from V and 6 bases from J, with 14 bases in between. V usage is TRBV2 and J usage is TRBJ1-5; weak D call: TRBD1 (6 bases). The sequence was obtained from a boy younger than 10 in good health and CMV-seronegative. Sequenced: PBMCs. The CDR3 spells CASQGLTSQPQHF. CDR3 nucleotide sequence: TGTGCCAGCCAGGGGTTGACGAGTCAGCCCCAGCATTTT.